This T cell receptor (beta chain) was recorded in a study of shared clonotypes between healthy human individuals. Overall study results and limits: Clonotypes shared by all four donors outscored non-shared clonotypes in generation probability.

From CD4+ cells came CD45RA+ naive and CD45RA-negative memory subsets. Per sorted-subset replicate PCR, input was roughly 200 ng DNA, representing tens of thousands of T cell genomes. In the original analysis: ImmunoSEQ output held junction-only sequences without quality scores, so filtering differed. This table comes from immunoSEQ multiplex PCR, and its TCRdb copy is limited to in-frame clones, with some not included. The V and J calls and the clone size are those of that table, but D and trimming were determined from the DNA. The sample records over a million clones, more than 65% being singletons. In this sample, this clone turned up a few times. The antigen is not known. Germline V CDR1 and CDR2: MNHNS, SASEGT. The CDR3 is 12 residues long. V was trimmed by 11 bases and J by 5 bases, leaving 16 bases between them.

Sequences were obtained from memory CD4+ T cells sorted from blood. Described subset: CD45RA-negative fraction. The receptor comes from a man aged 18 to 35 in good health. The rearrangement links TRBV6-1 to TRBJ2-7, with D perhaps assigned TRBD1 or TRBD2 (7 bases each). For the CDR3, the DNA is TGTGCCGCCTTGACAGGGAGGGACGAGCAGTACTTC. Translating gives CAALTGRDEQYF.